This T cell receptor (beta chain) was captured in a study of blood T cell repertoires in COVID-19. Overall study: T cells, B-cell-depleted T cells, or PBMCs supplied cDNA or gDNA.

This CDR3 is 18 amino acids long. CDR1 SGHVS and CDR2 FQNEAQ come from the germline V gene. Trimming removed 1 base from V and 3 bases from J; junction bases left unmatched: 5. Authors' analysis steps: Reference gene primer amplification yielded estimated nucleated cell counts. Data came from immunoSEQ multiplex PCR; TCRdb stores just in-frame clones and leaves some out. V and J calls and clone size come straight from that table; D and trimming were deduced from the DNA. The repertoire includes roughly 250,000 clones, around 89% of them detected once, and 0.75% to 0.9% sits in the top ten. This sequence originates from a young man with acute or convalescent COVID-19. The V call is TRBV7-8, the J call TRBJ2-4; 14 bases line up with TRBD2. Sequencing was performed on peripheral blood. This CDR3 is CASSLERGLAGVKNIQYF. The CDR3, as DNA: TGTGCCAGCAGCTTAGAACGGGGACTAGCGGGAGTCAAAAACATTCAGTACTTC.